Detailed here is one T cell receptor (beta chain). The antigen is not known. This sample stems from a study of glioma-infiltrating T cells. Findings and caveats of the study: Gliomas, especially low-grade, showed above-expected tissue-blood divergence; non-neoplastic patients showed below.

TCR alpha and beta CDR3 regions were amplified from RNA using iRepertoire nested multiplex PCR. One entry per CDR3 protein, called by TCRdb with MiXCR from the multiplex PCR reads. The sample lists under 50,000 distinct CDR3 sequences, approximately 20% occurring once. Trimming left V 0 bases short and J 0 bases short, with 8 bases between. This CDR3 is 15 amino acids long. Germline CDR1 reads LGHDT; CDR2 reads YNNKEL (reference sequence). The TCR sequence derives from a human donor with low-grade glioma or glioblastoma, undergoing nonglioma brain surgery, or in good health (not recorded which). The chain combines TRBV3-1 with TRBJ2-5, with TRBD1 as a possible D gene (5 bases). Input material: glioma tissue, nonneoplastic brain tissue, or PBMCs (not recorded which). The CDR3 region is CASSQENRYQETQYF. Here the CDR3 DNA reads TGTGCCAGCAGCCAAGAAAACAGGTACCAAGAGACCCAGTACTTC.